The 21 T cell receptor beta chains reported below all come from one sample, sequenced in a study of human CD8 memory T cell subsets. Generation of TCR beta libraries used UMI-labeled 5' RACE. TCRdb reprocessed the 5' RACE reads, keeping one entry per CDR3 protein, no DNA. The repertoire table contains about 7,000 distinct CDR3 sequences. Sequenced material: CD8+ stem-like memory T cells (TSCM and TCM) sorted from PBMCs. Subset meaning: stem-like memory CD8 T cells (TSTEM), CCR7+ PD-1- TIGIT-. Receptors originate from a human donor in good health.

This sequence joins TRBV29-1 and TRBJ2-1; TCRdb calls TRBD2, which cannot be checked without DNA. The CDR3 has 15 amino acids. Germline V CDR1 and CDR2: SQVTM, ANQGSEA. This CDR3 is CSVEGLADSYNEQFF.

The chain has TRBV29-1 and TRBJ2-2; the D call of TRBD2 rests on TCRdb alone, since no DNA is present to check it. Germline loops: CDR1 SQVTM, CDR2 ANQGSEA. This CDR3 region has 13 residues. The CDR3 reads CSVAGLLTGELFF.

The CDR3 spells CSVEDLSVGTSGSNEQFF. The V gene is TRBV29-1, the J gene TRBJ2-1; the TRBD2 assignment by TCRdb is unverifiable without DNA. The CDR3 consists of 18 residues. Germline CDR1 SQVTM, CDR2 ANQGSEA.

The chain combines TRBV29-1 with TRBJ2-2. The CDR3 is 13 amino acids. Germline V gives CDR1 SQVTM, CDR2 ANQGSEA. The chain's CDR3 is CSVISENTGELFF.

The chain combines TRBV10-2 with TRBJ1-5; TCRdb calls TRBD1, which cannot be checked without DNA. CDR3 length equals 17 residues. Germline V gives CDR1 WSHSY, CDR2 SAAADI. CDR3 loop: CASSEDGGQDMDQPQHF.

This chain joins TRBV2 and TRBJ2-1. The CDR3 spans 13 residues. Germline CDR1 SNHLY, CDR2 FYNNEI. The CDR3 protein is CASRTSTYNEQFF.

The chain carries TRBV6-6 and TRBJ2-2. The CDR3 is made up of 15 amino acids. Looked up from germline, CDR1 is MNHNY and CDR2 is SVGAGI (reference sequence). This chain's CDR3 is CASSYGGVDTGELFF.

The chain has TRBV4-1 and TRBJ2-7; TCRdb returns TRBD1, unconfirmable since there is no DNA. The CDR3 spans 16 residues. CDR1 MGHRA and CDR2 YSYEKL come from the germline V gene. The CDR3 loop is CASSPDGGQGSYEQYF.

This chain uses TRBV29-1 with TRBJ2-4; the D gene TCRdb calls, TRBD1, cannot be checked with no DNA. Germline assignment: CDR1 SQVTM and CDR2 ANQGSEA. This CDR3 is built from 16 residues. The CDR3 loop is CSDLQDRERGKNIQYF.

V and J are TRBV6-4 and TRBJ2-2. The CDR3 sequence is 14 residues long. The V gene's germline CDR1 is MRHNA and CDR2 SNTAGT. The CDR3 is CASSDSVDTGELFF.

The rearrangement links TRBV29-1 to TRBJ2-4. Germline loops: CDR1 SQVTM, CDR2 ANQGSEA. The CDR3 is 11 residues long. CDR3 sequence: CSVLTGNIQYF.

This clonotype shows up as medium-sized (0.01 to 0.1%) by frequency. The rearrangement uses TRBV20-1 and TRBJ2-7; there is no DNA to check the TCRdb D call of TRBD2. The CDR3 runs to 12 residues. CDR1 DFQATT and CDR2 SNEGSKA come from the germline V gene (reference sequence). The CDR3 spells CSARDVGSEQYF.

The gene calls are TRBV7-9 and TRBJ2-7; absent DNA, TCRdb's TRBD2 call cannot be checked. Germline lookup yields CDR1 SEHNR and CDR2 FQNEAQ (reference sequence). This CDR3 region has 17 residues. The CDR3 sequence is CASSLYLGPGRTYEQYF.

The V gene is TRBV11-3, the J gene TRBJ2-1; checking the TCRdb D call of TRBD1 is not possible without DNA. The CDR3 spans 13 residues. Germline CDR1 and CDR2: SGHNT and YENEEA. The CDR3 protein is CASSLTGANEQFF. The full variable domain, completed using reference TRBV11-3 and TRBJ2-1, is EAGVVQSPRYKIIEKKQPVAFWCNPISGHNTLYWYLQNLGQGPELLIRYENEEAVDDSQLPKDRFSAERLKGVDSTLKIQPAELGDSAVYLCASSLTGANEQFFGPGTRLTVL.

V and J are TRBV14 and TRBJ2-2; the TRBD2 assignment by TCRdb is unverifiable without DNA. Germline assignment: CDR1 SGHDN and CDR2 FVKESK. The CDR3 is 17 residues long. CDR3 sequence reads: CASSPRGTRRVTGELFF. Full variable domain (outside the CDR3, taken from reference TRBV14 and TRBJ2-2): EAGVTQFPSHSVIEKGQTVTLRCDPISGHDNLYWYRRVMGKEIKFLLHFVKESKQDESGMPNNRFLAERTGGTYSTLKVQPAELEDSGVYFCASSPRGTRRVTGELFFGEGSRLTVL.

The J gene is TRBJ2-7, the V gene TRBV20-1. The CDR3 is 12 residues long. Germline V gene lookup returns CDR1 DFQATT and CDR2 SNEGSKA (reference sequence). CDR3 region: CSAALSSYEQYF.

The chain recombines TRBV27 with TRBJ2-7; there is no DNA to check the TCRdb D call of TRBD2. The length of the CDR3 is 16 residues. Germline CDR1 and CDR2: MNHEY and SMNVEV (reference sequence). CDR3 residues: CASSLSEGLESYEQYF.

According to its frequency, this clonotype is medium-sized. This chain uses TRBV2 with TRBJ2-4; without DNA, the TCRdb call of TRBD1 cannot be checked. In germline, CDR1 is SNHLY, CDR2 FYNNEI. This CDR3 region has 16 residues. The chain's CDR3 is CASFGDSHIAKNIQYF.

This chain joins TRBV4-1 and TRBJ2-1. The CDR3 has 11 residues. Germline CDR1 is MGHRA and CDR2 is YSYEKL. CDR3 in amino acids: CASHEGNEQFF.

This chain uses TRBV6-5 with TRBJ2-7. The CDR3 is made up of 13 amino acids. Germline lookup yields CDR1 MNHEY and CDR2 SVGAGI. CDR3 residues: CASSYSKSVSQYF.

The CDR3 reads CASIVGTGELFF. The chain uses TRBV2 and TRBJ2-2. This CDR3 contains 12 residues. CDR1 is SNHLY, CDR2 FYNNEI, per germline.